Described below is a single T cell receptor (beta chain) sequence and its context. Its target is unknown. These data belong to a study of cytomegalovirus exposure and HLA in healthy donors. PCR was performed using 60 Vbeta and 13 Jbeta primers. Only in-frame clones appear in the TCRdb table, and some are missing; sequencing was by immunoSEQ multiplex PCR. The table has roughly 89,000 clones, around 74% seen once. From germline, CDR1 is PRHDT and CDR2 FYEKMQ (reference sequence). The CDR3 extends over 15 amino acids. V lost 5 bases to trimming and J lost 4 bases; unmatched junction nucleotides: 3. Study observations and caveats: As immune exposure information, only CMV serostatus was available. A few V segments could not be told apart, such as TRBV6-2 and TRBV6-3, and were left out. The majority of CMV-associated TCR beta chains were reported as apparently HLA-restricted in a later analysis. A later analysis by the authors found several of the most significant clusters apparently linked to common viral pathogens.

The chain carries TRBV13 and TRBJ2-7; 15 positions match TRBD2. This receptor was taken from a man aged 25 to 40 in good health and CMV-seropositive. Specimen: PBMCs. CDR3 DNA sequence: TGTGCCAGCAGCCCGGGGACTAGCGGGGGGTACGAGCAGTACTTC. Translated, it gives CASSPGTSGGYEQYF. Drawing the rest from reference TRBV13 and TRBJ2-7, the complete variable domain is AAGVIQSPRHLIKEKRETATLKCYPIPRHDTVYWYQQGPGQDPQFLISFYEKMQSDKGSIPDRFSAQQFSDYHSELNMSSLELGDSALYFCASSPGTSGGYEQYFGPGTRLTVT.